One sample yielded the 21 T cell receptor beta chains listed below, sequenced in a study of chemoradiotherapy in HPV16-positive cancers. This table comes from immunoSEQ multiplex PCR, and its TCRdb copy is limited to in-frame clones, with some not included. The profile shows a few thousand clones, approximately 83% of them singletons. Sample: tumor tissue, taken from a patient who underwent chemoradiotherapy. The receptors shown here come from a human donor with HPV-associated anogenital cancer.

The chain has TRBV7-2 and TRBJ2-5, with 11 bases aligning to TRBD2. The CDR3 spans 14 residues. Trimming cost V 3 bases and J 5 bases; bases outside gene matches: 2. In germline, CDR1 is SGHTA, CDR2 FQGNSA. The CDR3 DNA reads TGTGCCAGCAGCTTCTCTAGCGGGGGGGAGACCCAGTACTTC. Translation gives CASSFSSGGETQYF. The whole variable domain, filled in from reference TRBV7-2 and TRBJ2-5, reads GAGVSQSPSNKVTEKGKDVELRCDPISGHTALYWYRQSLGQGLEFLIYFQGNSAPDKSGLPSDRFSAERTGGSVSTLTIQRTQQEDSAVYLCASSFSSGGETQYFGPGTRLLVL.

V gene TRBV11-2 combines with J gene TRBJ2-2; D unresolved. Trimming stripped 5 bases from V and 7 bases from J, with 14 bases between. The germline V gene has CDR1 SGHAT and CDR2 FQNNGV. The CDR3 loop spans 14 amino acids. The CDR3 spells CASSPPRADGELFF. CDR3 in DNA: TGTGCCAGCAGCCCCCCCCGGGCAGACGGGGAGCTGTTTTTT. Full variable domain (remainder filled in from reference TRBV11-2 and TRBJ2-2): EAGVAQSPRYKIIEKRQSVAFWCNPISGHATLYWYQQILGQGPKLLIQFQNNGVVDDSQLPKDRFSAERLKGVDSTLKIQPAKLEDSAVYLCASSPPRADGELFFGEGSRLTVL.

The rearrangement joins TRBV6-1 to TRBJ1-5, with D unresolved. Trimming took 1 base from V and 3 from J, leaving 16 bases between them. This CDR3 spans 17 amino acids. CDR1 and CDR2 (germline): MNHNS, SASEGT. Here the CDR3 DNA reads TGTGCCAGCAGTGAAGGAACTTGGGGTCTGCCCAATCAGCCCCAGCATTTT. Residues: CASSEGTWGLPNQPQHF.

The chain employs TRBV28 and TRBJ2-3; tentative D call: TRBD2 (6 bases). Germline CDR1 is MDHEN and CDR2 is SYDVKM. The CDR3 is 15 amino acids. Trimming left V 6 bases short and J 0 bases short, with 13 bases between. This CDR3 reads CASSLGGASTDTQYF. The CDR3 DNA reads as TGTGCCAGCAGCCTAGGAGGGGCTAGCACAGATACGCAGTATTTT. Drawing the rest from reference TRBV28 and TRBJ2-3, the complete variable domain is DVKVTQSSRYLVKRTGEKVFLECVQDMDHENMFWYRQDPGLGLRLIYFSYDVKMKEKGDIPEGYSVSREKKERFSLILESASTNQTSMYLCASSLGGASTDTQYFGPGTRLTVL.

The chain employs TRBV7-9 and TRBJ1-4; 9 bases agree with TRBD1. The germline CDR1 and CDR2 sequences are SEHNR and FQNEAQ (reference sequence). CDR3 length equals 14 residues. V lost 5 bases, J lost 10 bases, and 8 bases stayed unmatched. This CDR3 is CASSTDRGARKLFF. The CDR3 DNA is TGTGCCAGCAGCACGGACAGGGGAGCCAGAAAACTGTTTTTT.

The chain uses TRBV4-1 and TRBJ1-6; D uncertain. CDR1 is MGHRA and CDR2 is YSYEKL in the germline V gene. V lost 1 base and J 4 bases, leaving 5 bases between the germline ends. The CDR3 consists of 14 residues. The CDR3 DNA reads TGCGCCAGCAGCCAAGGCATATATAATTCACCCCTCCACTTT. This codes for CASSQGIYNSPLHF.

The rearrangement joins TRBV6-4 to TRBJ2-1; D remains ambiguous. The length of the CDR3 is 14 residues. Trimming shortened V by 5 bases and J by 4 bases, and 12 bases separated the two germline ends. Looked up from germline, CDR1 is MRHNA and CDR2 is SNTAGT. This CDR3 reads CASSLTGDYNEQFF. The CDR3, as DNA: TGTGCCAGCAGTCTAACTGGAGATTACAATGAGCAGTTCTTC.

This clone was observed a few times. V gene TRBV4-3 combines with J gene TRBJ2-1; a possible D gene is TRBD2 (6 bases). Germline V CDR1 and CDR2: LGHNA, YSLEER. V gave up 3 bases and J gave up 2 bases, with 11 bases separating them. The CDR3 loop spans 15 amino acids. The CDR3 loop reads CASSQSREAYNEQFF. CDR3 sequence (DNA): TGCGCCAGCAGCCAGTCCAGGGAGGCCTACAATGAGCAGTTCTTC.

V gene TRBV6-1 combines with J gene TRBJ2-3, with D unresolved. This CDR3 is built from 14 residues. Germline V CDR1 and CDR2: MNHNS, SASEGT. V dropped 5 bases and J dropped 0 bases, with 9 bases sitting between them. The CDR3 region has the DNA TGTGCCAGCAGTATGAATCCTAGCACAGATACGCAGTATTTT. Residues: CASSMNPSTDTQYF.

This sequence joins TRBV7-2 and TRBJ2-7; D possibly corresponds to TRBD2 (7 bases). The germline gives CDR1 SGHTA, CDR2 FQGNSA. V shed 5 bases and J shed 7 bases, with 21 bases lying between them. The CDR3 totals 15 residues. As DNA, the CDR3 is TGTGCCAGCAGCCGGGGGGCGGGGGCCTCCGGGGAGCAGTACTTC. This translates into CASSRGAGASGEQYF.

This clone is categorized as large (0.1 to 1%). The chain recombines TRBV7-9 with TRBJ1-1; tentatively, D is TRBD1 (6 bases). This CDR3 contains 12 residues. Germline CDR1 is SEHNR and CDR2 is FQNEAQ (reference sequence). Deletions cut 7 bases from V and 5 bases from J, with 11 bases between. DNA for the CDR3: TGTGCCAGCAAGGGGGTGGGAACTGAAGCTTTCTTT. Its protein product is CASKGVGTEAFF.

V and J are TRBV19 and TRBJ1-2; D is undetermined. Trimming pared 5 bases from V and 1 base from J, leaving 20 bases between. Germline V gene lookup returns CDR1 LNHDA and CDR2 SQIVND (reference sequence). This CDR3 spans 17 amino acids. The CDR3 loop reads CASSPRLPGGGNYGYTF. Written as DNA, the CDR3 is TGTGCCAGTAGTCCCCGCCTCCCAGGAGGAGGTAACTATGGCTACACCTTC.

The chain links TRBV2 to TRBJ2-7; D is undetermined. V shed 6 bases and J shed 3 bases, with 12 bases lying between them. Germline lookup yields CDR1 SNHLY and CDR2 FYNNEI. The CDR3 loop spans 13 amino acids. CDR3 DNA: TGTGCCAGCAGCCAGGAATCGGGCTACGAGCAGTACTTC. This encodes CASSQESGYEQYF.

V gene TRBV5-4 combines with J gene TRBJ2-7, with 11 nucleotides matching TRBD2. The CDR3 totals 15 residues. CDR1 and CDR2 (germline): SGHNT, YYREEE (reference sequence). The junction had 6 bases not matched to a gene; V was cut back by 4 bases and J by 3 bases. CDR3 DNA sequence: TGTGCCAGCAGCGGCGGGACTAGCGGCTTCTACGAGCAGTACTTC. Protein: CASSGGTSGFYEQYF. The entire variable domain, with the rest obtained from reference TRBV5-4 and TRBJ2-7, is as follows: ETGVTQSPTHLIKTRGQQVTLRCSSQSGHNTVSWYQQALGQGPQFIFQYYREEENGRGNFPPRFSGLQFPNYSSELNVNALELDDSALYLCASSGGTSGFYEQYFGPGTRLTVT.

The chain uses TRBV5-5 and TRBJ1-2; D is perhaps TRBD1 (6 bases). Per germline, CDR1 SGHKS and CDR2 YYEKEE (reference sequence). Trimming cost V 2 bases and J 3 bases, with 8 bases left between them. The CDR3 is made up of 13 amino acids. The CDR3 DNA follows: TGTGCCAGCAGCTTCTACAGGGACTATGGCTACACCTTC. As protein: CASSFYRDYGYTF. The full variable domain, its missing parts supplied by reference TRBV5-5 and TRBJ1-2, is DAGVTQSPTHLIKTRGQQVTLRCSPISGHKSVSWYQQVLGQGPQFIFQYYEKEERGRGNFPDRFSARQFPNYSSELNVNALLLGDSALYLCASSFYRDYGYTFGSGTRLTVV.

The chain recombines TRBV2 with TRBJ1-6, with D possibly being TRBD1 (5 bases). Trimming stripped 6 bases from V and 10 bases from J, with 19 bases between. This CDR3 is 15 amino acids long. Germline lookup yields CDR1 SNHLY and CDR2 FYNNEI. The CDR3 sequence: CASRKDPGLSSPLHF. The DNA for the CDR3 is TGTGCCAGCAGAAAAGACCCGGGACTCAGCTCACCCCTCCACTTT.

The chain links TRBV15 to TRBJ2-5; 7 bases align to TRBD1. V trimming: 3 bases; J trimming: 5 bases; junction bases outside the gene matches: 9. The germline gives CDR1 LNHNV, CDR2 YYDKDF (reference sequence). This CDR3 spans 15 amino acids. CDR3 sequence reads: CATSSGRGRGETQYF. The CDR3 coding sequence is TGTGCCACCAGCAGTGGAAGGGGGCGCGGGGAGACCCAGTACTTC.

The genes are TRBV5-4 and TRBJ1-4; no firm D call. The CDR3 contains 13 residues. Trimming pared 4 bases from V and 7 bases from J, leaving 11 bases between. The germline gives CDR1 SGHNT, CDR2 YYREEE (reference sequence). This CDR3 reads CASSRRGSEKLFF. CDR3 coding DNA: TGTGCCAGCAGCCGTAGAGGGAGTGAAAAACTGTTTTTT.

This clone was seen just once. This sequence joins TRBV6-4 and TRBJ2-5, with D maybe TRBD1 (7 bases). Germline CDR1 MRHNA, CDR2 SNTAGT. V was trimmed by 7 bases and J by 5 bases, leaving 20 bases between them. CDR3 size: 15 residues. The CDR3 region is CASTTIQGGSETQYF. The CDR3 DNA reads TGTGCCAGCACCACGATTCAGGGGGGAAGTGAGACCCAGTACTTC.

The chain recombines TRBV21-1 with TRBJ2-4; the table's D call of TRBD1 was not tested on the DNA. TRBV21-1 is a pseudogene locus. The CDR3 spans 18 residues. CDR3: CASSNGPRTGLAKNIQYF. The CDR3 bases are TGTGCCAGCAGCAACGGACCTAGGACAGGTTTGGCCAAAAACATTCAGTACTTC.

There are a few counts of this clone. The chain is built from TRBV1 and TRBJ1-2. TRBV1 is designated a pseudogene. There are 16 residues in the CDR3. This chain's CDR3 is CTSSSERVRKTYGYTF. CDR3 sequence (DNA): TGCACCAGCAGTTCGGAACGTGTGCGAAAGACCTATGGCTACACCTTC.